This T cell receptor (beta chain) was sequenced in a study of identical twins. The study's findings and limits: Invariant MAIT and iNKT cells could partly confound zero-insertion analyses.

In germline, CDR1 is SGHRS, CDR2 YFSETQ. Trimming cost V 6 bases and J 5 bases, with 20 bases left between them. The length of the CDR3 is 15 residues. TCRdb recomputed calls from the 5' RACE reads with MiXCR, one row per CDR3 protein. The sample lists hundreds of thousands of distinct CDR3 sequences, 5.5% to 7.5% occurring once. Regarding this clonotype: Its antigen is undetermined. A read error may be the cause here, since a much bigger clone is one base away.

Input material: naive T cells sorted from blood. This TCR derives from a man aged 18-30 years in good health. The chain has TRBV5-1 and TRBJ1-2; possibly TRBD1 for D (6 bases). CDR3 region: CASTNLPGHVYGYTF. The CDR3 nucleotides are TGCGCCAGCACAAATCTTCCGGGACATGTATATGGCTACACCTTC.